Listed here is a single T cell receptor (beta chain). The specificity of this receptor is unknown. No per-base quality is available; no much larger clone lies one base away. Using the deep immunoSEQ assay, TCR CDR3 regions were amplified from genomic DNA by multiplex PCR. Extracted genomic DNA from each cell subset was spread evenly across all wells of several immunoSEQ 96-well plates, with each plate serving as a replicate. For sorted subsets, each replicate PCR was loaded with approximately 190 ng genomic DNA, equivalent to about 30,000 T cell genomes. The purified libraries were quantified using a Qubit 3.0 fluorometer, sized with a Bioanalyzer 2100, and then quantified again using the KAPA Library Quantification kit. Every immunoSEQ 96-well plate was sequenced on a dedicated single-read 150-cycle Illumina NextSeq 550 flow cell. In the original analysis: Because the immunoSEQ output included only junctional sequences and no quality scores, the filtering could not be the same as the filtering used for full-length reads. To assign V/J genes and CDR3, sequences were annotated against IMGT germline references using PyIR, a Python wrapper for IgBLAST v1.9. Any read was removed if the V/J assignment was weak (E-value above 1e-6), the CDR3 was missing, or the read contained stop codons, out-of-frame junctions, or ambiguous translated residues. V3J clonotypes were defined by identical inferred V gene, J gene, and CDR3 amino acid sequence. To compute the percentage overlap between repertoires, the number of shared unique clonotypes was divided by the size of the smaller repertoire. Three approaches were used to assess repertoire richness: RTK rarefaction, the Chao1 estimator, and Recon v2.1 estimates of unobserved clonotypes. Generation probabilities were computed with OLGA for all TCRbeta clonotypes obtained by the gDNA method from several donors. The table was pulled from immuneACCESS by TCRdb, which kept in-frame rearrangements only. Such tables lose some clones; where checked, under half of the loss comes from unresolved V genes, and the rest has no known cause. The DNA was the basis for D and trimming; V, J and clone size are from that table. This sample gives some 2 million clones in total; 85% to 95% of them show up just once. Together, the top ten hold around 1% of the sample.

The data originate from a study of shared clonotypes between healthy human individuals (dated by TCRdb to 2019 to 2021). Some background on the complete study: The cohort comprised a couple of women and a few men aged 18 to 49 years. For each donor, CD4 naive and CD4 memory were each given three plates, CD8 naive was given two plates, and CD8 memory was given one plate. Blood TCR repertoires of roughly 5 healthy adults were deeply sequenced to estimate repertoire size and the extent of clonotype sharing between individuals. Libraries were prepared and TCR repertoires were sequenced by different laboratories using diverse techniques, in order to increase sequencing depth and limit assay-specific biases. Leukapheresis yielded between about 0.9 and 10 billion PBMCs per donor. Findings and caveats that apply to the study as a whole: Naive subsets generally had larger estimated clonotype richness than memory subsets. Sampling was restricted to blood, and TCR repertoires in tissues likely differ from the TCR repertoires found in blood. Based on pairwise subsampling, the degree of clonotype sharing among donors was expected to be affected by sequencing depth. Rarefaction of sorted-subset datasets indicated incomplete sequencing despite the large sequencing depth. Clonotypes shared by all four sorted-subset donors showed higher generation probabilities than non-shared clonotypes. When a handful of donors were compared, the shared fraction of clonotypes was about 5.5% for naive CD4, about 4% for naive CD8, 2.3% for memory CD4, and less than 0.45% for memory CD8. The small number of donors limited the genetic and exposure-history diversity represented.

CD8 naive samples were obtained by positive selection for CCR7 among CD45RO-negative cells, yielding a CD45RA+CCR7+ population from which TemRA cells were excluded. Donors were healthy HIV-negative adults with no recently reported acute infections or vaccinations. Every donor was a Caucasian adult living in Nashville, Tennessee, USA. Blood was obtained by leukapheresis, after which PBMCs were separated by Ficoll-Histopaque density gradient centrifugation and cryopreserved in liquid nitrogen vapor phase. Purity and quantity of every magnetically sorted T cell population were checked by analytical flow cytometry. From each sorted fraction, genomic DNA was isolated and quantified by UV absorbance on a Nanodrop 2000c. From the germline V gene (reference sequence), CDR1 is LNHDA and CDR2 is SQIVND. The CDR3 spans 17 residues, from the cysteine through the phenylalanine. The read is trimmed to its CDR3 DNA, 51 bases read in frame from base 1. V ends up 3 bases short and J 1 base short, with an unmatched junction base count of 7.

Sequences were obtained from naive CD8+ T cells sorted from blood. The cell subset or site label corresponds to: CD45RA+CCR7+. In this chain, TRBV19 is recombined with TRBJ2-1; TRBD2 fits 9 bases in the junction. The source of this sequence is a man between 18 and 35 years old in good health. The nucleotide sequence is given as TGTGCCAGTAGTATCGCGGGGGGGGCCTCGTCCTACAATGAGCAGTTCTTC. Its amino acids are CASSIAGGASSYNEQFF.